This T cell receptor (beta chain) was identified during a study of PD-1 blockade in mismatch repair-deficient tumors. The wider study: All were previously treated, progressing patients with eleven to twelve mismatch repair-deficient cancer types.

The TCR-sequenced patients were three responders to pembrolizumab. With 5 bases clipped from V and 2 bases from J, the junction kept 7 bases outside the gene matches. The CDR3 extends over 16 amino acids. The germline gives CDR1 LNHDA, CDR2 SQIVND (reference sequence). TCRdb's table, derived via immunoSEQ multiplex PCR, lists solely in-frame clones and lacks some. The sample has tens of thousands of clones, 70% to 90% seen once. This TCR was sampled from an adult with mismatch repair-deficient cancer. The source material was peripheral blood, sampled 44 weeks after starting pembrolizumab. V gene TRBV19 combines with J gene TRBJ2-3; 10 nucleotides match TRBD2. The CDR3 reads CASSVRTSGNTDTQYF. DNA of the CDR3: TGTGCCAGTAGTGTCCGGACTAGCGGAAACACAGATACGCAGTATTTT. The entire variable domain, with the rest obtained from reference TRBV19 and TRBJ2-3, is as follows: DGGITQSPKYLFRKEGQNVTLSCEQNLNHDAMYWYRQDPGQGLRLIYYSQIVNDFQKGDIAEGYSVSREKKESFPLTVTSAQKNPTAFYLCASSVRTSGNTDTQYFGPGTRLTVL.